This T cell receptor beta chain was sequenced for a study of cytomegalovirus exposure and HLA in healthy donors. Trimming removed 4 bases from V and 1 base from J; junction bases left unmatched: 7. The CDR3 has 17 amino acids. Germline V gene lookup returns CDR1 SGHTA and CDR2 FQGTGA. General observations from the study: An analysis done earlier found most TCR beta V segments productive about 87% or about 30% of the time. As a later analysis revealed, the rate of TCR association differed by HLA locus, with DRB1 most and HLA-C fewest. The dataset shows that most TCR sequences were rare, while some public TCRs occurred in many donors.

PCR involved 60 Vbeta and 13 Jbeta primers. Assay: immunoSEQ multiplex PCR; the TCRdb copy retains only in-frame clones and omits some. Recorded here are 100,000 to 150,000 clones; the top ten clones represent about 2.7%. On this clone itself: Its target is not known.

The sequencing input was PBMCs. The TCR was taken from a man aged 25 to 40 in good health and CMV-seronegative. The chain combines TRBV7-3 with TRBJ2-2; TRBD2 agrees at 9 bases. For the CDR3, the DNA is TGTGCCAGCAGCTCGGGGACTAGCCGAAGGAACACCGGGGAGCTGTTTTTT. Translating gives CASSSGTSRRNTGELFF.